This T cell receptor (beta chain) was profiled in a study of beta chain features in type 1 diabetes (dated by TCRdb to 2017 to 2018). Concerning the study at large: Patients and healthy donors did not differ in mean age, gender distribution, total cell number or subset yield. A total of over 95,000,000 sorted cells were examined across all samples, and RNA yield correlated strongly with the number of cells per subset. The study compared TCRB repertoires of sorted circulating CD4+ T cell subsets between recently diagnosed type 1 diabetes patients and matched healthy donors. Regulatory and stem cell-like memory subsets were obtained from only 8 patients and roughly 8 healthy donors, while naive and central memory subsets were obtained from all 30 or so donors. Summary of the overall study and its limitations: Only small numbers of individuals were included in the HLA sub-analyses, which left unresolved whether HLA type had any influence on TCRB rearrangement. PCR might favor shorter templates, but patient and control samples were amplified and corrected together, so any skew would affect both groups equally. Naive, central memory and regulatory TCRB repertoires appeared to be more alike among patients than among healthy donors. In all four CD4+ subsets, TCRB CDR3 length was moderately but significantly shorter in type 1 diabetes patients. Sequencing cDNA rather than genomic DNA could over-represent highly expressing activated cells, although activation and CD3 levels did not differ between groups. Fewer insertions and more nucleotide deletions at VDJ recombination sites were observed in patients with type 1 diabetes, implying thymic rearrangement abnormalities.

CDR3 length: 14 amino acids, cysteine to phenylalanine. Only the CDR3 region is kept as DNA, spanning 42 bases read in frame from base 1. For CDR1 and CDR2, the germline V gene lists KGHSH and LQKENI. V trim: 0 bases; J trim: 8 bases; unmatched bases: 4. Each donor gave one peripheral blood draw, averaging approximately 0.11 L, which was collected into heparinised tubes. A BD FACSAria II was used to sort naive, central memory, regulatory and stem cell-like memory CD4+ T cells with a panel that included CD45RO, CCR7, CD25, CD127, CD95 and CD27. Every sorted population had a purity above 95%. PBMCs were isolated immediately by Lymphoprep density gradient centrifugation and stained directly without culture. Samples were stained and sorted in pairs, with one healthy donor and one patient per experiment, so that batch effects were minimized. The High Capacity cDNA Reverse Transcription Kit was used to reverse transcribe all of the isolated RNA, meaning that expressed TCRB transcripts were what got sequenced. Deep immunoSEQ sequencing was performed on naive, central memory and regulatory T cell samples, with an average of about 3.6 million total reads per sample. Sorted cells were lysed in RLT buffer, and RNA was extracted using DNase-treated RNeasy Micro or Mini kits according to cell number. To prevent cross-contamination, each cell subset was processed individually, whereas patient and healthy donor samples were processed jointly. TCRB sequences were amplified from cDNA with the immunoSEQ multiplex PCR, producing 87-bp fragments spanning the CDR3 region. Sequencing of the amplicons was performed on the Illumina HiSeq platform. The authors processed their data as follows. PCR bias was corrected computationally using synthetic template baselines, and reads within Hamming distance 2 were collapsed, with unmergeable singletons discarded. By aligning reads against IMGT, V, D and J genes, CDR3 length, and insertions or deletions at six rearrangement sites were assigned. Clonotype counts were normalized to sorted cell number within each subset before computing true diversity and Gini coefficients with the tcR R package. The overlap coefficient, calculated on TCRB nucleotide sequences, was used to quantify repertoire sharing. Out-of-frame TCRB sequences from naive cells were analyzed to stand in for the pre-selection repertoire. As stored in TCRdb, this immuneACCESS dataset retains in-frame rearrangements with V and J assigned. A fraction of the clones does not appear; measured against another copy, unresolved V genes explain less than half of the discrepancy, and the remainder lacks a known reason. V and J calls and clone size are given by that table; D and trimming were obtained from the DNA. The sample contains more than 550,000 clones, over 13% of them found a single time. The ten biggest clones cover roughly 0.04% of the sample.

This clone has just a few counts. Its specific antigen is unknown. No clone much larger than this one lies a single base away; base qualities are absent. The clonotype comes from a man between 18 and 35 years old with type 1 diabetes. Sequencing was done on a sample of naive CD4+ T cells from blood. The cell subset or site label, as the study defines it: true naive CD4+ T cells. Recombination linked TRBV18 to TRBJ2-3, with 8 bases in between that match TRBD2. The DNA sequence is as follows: TGTGCCAGCTCACCACCGACTAGCGTTGGTACGCAGTATTTT. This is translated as CASSPPTSVGTQYF.